These 17 T cell receptor beta chains came from one sample sequenced in a study of blood T cells in healthy people across ages. The second PCR ran about 6 to 12 cycles with a sample-barcoded 5' primer and J-beta primers. TCRdb ran MiXCR on the 5' RACE reads and lists one entry per CDR3 protein. The profile covers 1,800,000 or so distinct CDR3 sequences, with 39% appearing a single time and roughly 23% taken by the ten largest. The sample consisted of blood. The receptors were gathered from a human donor in good health.

Regarding this clonotype: A much larger clone sits a single nucleotide away, making a read error possible. V usage is TRBV4-1 and J usage is TRBJ1-4, with D hard to call. CDR3 length equals 16 residues. The V and J ends lost 1 base and 5 bases respectively, with 14 bases between them. Germline V gene lookup returns CDR1 MGHRA and CDR2 YSYEKL. CDR3 residues: CASSQGGKVQNEKLFF. The CDR3 nucleotides read TGCGCCAGCAGCCAAGGAGGAAAGGTCCAGAATGAAAAACTGTTTTTT.

Turning to this clonotype: A read error is possible here, since a much larger clone lies one base away. V gene TRBV6-4 combines with J gene TRBJ2-3, with TRBD2 matching over 8 bases. Trimming cost V 2 bases and J 2 bases; bases outside gene matches: 3. The CDR3 is made up of 15 amino acids. Germline CDR1 reads MRHNA; CDR2 reads SNTAGT. This chain's CDR3 is CASSDGGGTTDTQYF. The CDR3 nucleotides are TGTGCCAGCAGTGACGGCGGGGGGACCACAGATACGCAGTATTTT.

The V gene is TRBV20-1, the J gene TRBJ2-3, with 8 bases identical to TRBD2. The CDR3 is 14 amino acids. Germline CDR1 reads DFQATT; CDR2 reads SNEGSKA (reference sequence). Germline trimming cut 4 bases from V and 6 bases from J; bases unmatched to any gene: 9. The CDR3 loop is CSAMGGGLGDTQYF. For the CDR3, the DNA is TGCAGTGCTATGGGCGGGGGGCTTGGGGATACGCAGTATTTT.

The chain carries TRBV28 and TRBJ1-5; D uncertain. Germline CDR1 MDHEN, CDR2 SYDVKM. V lost 1 base and J lost 3, with 16 bases in between. This CDR3 contains 17 residues. The CDR3 loop is CASSLSPPDGYNQPQHF. Written as DNA, the CDR3 is TGTGCCAGCAGTTTATCTCCCCCGGACGGATACAATCAGCCCCAGCATTTT.

This clonotype was picked up a small number of times. The chain combines TRBV7-6 with TRBJ2-7; tentatively, D is TRBD1 or TRBD2 (5 bases each). The CDR3 contains 13 residues. Trimming stripped 4 bases from V and 3 bases from J, with 10 bases between. Germline CDR1 is SGHVS and CDR2 is FNYEAQ. CDR3 DNA: TGTGCCAGCAGCTGGGGACCTTACTACGAGCAGTACTTC. Its translation: CASSWGPYYEQYF.

This rearrangement joins TRBV7-2 to TRBJ2-3; 9 positions agree with TRBD2. The CDR3 runs to 14 residues. Trimming removed 10 bases from V and 4 bases from J; junction bases left unmatched: 9. Germline CDR1 reads SGHTA; CDR2 reads FQGNSA. Written as DNA, the CDR3 is TGTGCCACAAAGCGGGAGGAGGTGGCAGATACGCAGTATTTT. It encodes CATKREEVADTQYF.

The chain joins TRBV7-6 to TRBJ2-1; D not resolved. Germline values: CDR1 SGHVS, CDR2 FNYEAQ. V lost 3 bases to trimming and J lost 6 bases, with 9 bases between them. There are 13 residues in the CDR3. CDR3 sequence reads: CASSLDPINEQFF. The CDR3, as DNA: TGTGCCAGCAGCTTGGACCCTATCAATGAGCAGTTCTTC.

Turning to this clonotype: At one boundary the junction diverges from the germline segment, which might be a read error. V gene TRBV29-1 combines with J gene TRBJ2-7, with 10 bases lining up with TRBD1. Germline V gene sequence: CDR1 SQVTM, CDR2 ANQGSEA. This CDR3 region has 16 residues. CDR3 sequence reads: CNVEGMSGQGFNEQYF. As DNA, the CDR3 is TGCAACGTTGAAGGAATGTCGGGACAGGGGTTCAACGAGCAGTACTTC.

The chain couples TRBV7-2 to TRBJ2-5; TRBD2 might be the D (5 bases). The end of the DNA fits TRBJ2-7 better, so the J call may be wrong. Germline loops: CDR1 SGHTA, CDR2 FQGNSA. The CDR3 spans 14 residues. The CDR3 sequence is CASSLRARGNEQYF. CDR3 DNA: TGTGCCAGCAGCCTCCGGGCCAGAGGGAACGAGCAGTACTTC.

V is TRBV20-1 and J is TRBJ2-1; a weak D match, TRBD2 (5 bases). This CDR3 contains 14 residues. Germline CDR1 and CDR2: DFQATT and SNEGSKA (reference sequence). V lost 5 bases to trimming and J lost 0 bases, with 11 bases between them. In DNA form, the CDR3 reads TGCAGTGCTCCACAAGGGAGCTCCTACAATGAGCAGTTCTTC. It yields the protein CSAPQGSSYNEQFF.

CDR3: CASSQAFQGASQYF. DNA for the CDR3: TGTGCCAGCAGCCAAGCTTTCCAGGGGGCATCGCAGTATTTT. This chain uses TRBV3-1 with TRBJ2-3, with TRBD1 matching over 8 bases. CDR3 length: 14 amino acids. The germline V gene encodes CDR1 LGHDT and CDR2 YNNKEL (reference sequence). The ends lost 1 base at V and 10 bases at J; junction bases unmatched: 7.

This clonotype was counted between two and nine times. V gene TRBV29-1 combines with J gene TRBJ2-7; 7 bases align to TRBD1. The V and J ends lost 6 bases and 3 bases, in that order; junction bases with no gene match: 8. Germline V gene lookup returns CDR1 SQVTM and CDR2 ANQGSEA. CDR3 length: 13 amino acids. The CDR3 nucleotides are TGCAGCGTAGAATCCGGGACAGACTACGAGCAGTACTTC. This translates into CSVESGTDYEQYF.

This clonotype occurred a few times. The V call is TRBV20-1, the J call TRBJ2-5, with 10 bases fitting TRBD1. The CDR3 contains 17 residues. The trim removed 3 bases at V and 2 bases at J, leaving 12 bases unmatched. Germline CDR1 is DFQATT and CDR2 is SNEGSKA (reference sequence). The CDR3 nucleotides are TGCAGTGCTAGCGAGGCGGGCTGGACAGGGGGGCAAGAGACCCAGTACTTC. Its protein product is CSASEAGWTGGQETQYF.

A few counts support this clonotype. The chain has TRBV7-2 and TRBJ1-5, with TRBD1 identical over 9 bases. Germline CDR1 is SGHTA and CDR2 is FQGNSA. The CDR3 covers 14 residues. V gave up 5 bases and J gave up 6 bases; unmatched junction bases: 5. This CDR3 reads CASSTGTGLQPQHF. Written as DNA, the CDR3 is TGTGCCAGCAGCACCGGGACAGGGCTTCAGCCCCAGCATTTT.

This clonotype was seen a handful of times. The chain links TRBV20-1 to TRBJ2-7; a possible D gene is TRBD2 (6 bases). The CDR3 runs to 14 residues. Per germline, CDR1 DFQATT and CDR2 SNEGSKA (reference sequence). Trimming shortened V by 0 bases and J by 10 bases, and 19 bases separated the two germline ends. The CDR3 DNA reads as TGCAGTGCTAGAGATGTGAATAGCGGTCCGTCCCAGTACTTC. Protein product: CSARDVNSGPSQYF.

This chain connects TRBV11-1 to TRBJ1-2; D uncertain. The ends were cut back, 3 bases at V and 5 bases at J, with 10 bases in the middle. The germline V gene encodes CDR1 SGHAT and CDR2 FQDESV (reference sequence). The CDR3 is 13 residues long. Written as DNA, the CDR3 is TGTGCCAGCAGCTTTAACGGGAGGTATGGCTACACCTTC. Protein sequence: CASSFNGRYGYTF.

This chain links TRBV20-1 with TRBJ1-2, with D tentatively TRBD1 (5 bases). The V gene's germline CDR1 is DFQATT and CDR2 SNEGSKA (reference sequence). CDR3 length: 13 amino acids. V was pared by 5 bases and J by 7 bases, with 17 bases between. CDR3 protein: CSAHRSRIGGYTF. As DNA, the CDR3 is TGCAGTGCTCACAGGTCTCGTATTGGTGGCTACACCTTC.